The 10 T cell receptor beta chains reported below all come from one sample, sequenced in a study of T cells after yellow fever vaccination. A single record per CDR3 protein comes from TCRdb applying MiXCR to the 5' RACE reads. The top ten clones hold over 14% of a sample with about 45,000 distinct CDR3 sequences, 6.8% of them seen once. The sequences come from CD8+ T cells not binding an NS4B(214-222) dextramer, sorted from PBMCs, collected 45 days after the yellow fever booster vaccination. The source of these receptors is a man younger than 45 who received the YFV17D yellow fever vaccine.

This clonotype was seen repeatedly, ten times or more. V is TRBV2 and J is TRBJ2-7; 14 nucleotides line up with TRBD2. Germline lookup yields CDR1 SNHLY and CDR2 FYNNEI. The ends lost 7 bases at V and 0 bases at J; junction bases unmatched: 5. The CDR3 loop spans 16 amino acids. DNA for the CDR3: TGTGCCAGCATAGGGACTAGCGGGGGATACTCCTACGAGCAGTACTTC. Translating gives CASIGTSGGYSYEQYF.

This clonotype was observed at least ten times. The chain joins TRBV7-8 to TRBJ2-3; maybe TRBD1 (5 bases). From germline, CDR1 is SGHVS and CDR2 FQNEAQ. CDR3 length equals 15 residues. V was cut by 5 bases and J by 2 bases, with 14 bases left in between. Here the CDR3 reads CASSDPSGATDTQYF. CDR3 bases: TGTGCCAGCAGCGACCCGAGTGGGGCCACAGATACGCAGTATTTT.

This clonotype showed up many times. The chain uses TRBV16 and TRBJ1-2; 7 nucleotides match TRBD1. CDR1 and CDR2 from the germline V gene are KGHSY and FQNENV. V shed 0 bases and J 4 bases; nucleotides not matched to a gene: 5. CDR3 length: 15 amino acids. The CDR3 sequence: CASSQSPGGIYGYTF. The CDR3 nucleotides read TGTGCCAGCAGCCAATCTCCAGGGGGAATCTATGGCTACACCTTC.

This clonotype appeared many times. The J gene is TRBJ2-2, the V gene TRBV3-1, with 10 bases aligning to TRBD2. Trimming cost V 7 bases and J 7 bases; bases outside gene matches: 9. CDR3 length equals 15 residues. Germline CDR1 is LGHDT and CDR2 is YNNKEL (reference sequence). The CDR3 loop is CASKPSGSVIGELFF. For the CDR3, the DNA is TGTGCCAGCAAACCTAGCGGGAGTGTGATCGGGGAGCTGTTTTTT.

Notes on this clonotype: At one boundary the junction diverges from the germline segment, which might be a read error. CDR3 protein: CATSQDLGTYNEQFF. The CDR3 region has the DNA TGTGCCACCAGCCAAGATCTGGGTACGTACAATGAGCAGTTCTTC. The chain employs TRBV3-1 and TRBJ2-1; D gene ambiguous. The CDR3 extends over 15 amino acids. Per germline, CDR1 LGHDT and CDR2 YNNKEL (reference sequence).

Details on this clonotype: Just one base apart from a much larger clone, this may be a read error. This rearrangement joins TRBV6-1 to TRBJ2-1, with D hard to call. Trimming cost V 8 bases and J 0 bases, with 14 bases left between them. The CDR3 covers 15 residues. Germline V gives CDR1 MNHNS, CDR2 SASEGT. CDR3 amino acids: CASGMSVSSYNEQFF. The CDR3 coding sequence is TGTGCCAGCGGCATGAGCGTAAGCTCCTACAATGAGCAGTTCTTC.

The CDR3, as DNA: TGTGCCAGCGTTGAAGGGGGCCAGCCCCAGCATTTT. This translates into CASVEGGQPQHF. The chain uses TRBV6-1 and TRBJ1-5; 7 bases are a match to TRBD1. The CDR3 consists of 12 residues. The germline CDR1 and CDR2 sequences are MNHNS and SASEGT. The J segment lost 7 bases and the V segment lost 8 bases, leaving 5 bases of the junction unmatched.

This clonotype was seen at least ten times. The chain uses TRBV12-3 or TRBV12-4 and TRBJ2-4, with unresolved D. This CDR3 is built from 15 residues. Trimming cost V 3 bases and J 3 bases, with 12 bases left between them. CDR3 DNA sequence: TGTGCCAGCAGTTTCCTGGCCACGAGCAAAAACATTCAGTACTTC. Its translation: CASSFLATSKNIQYF.

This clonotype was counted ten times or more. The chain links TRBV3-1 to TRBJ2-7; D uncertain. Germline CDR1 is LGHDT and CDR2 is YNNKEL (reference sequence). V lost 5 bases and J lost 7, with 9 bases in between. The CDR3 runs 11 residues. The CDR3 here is CASSLASEQYF. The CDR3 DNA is TGTGCCAGCAGCTTGGCATCGGAGCAGTACTTC.

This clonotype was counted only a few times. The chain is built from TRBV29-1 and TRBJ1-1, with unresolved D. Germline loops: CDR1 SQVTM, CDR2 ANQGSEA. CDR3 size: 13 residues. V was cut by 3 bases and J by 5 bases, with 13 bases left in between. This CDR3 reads CSVDRPLGTEAFF. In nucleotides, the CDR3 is TGCAGCGTTGACAGGCCTTTGGGGACTGAAGCTTTCTTT. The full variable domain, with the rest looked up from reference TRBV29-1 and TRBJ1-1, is SAVISQKPSRDICQRGTSLTIQCQVDSQVTMMFWYRQQPGQSLTLIATANQGSEATYESGFVIDKFPISRPNLTFSTLTVSNMSPEDSSIYLCSVDRPLGTEAFFGQGTRLTVV.